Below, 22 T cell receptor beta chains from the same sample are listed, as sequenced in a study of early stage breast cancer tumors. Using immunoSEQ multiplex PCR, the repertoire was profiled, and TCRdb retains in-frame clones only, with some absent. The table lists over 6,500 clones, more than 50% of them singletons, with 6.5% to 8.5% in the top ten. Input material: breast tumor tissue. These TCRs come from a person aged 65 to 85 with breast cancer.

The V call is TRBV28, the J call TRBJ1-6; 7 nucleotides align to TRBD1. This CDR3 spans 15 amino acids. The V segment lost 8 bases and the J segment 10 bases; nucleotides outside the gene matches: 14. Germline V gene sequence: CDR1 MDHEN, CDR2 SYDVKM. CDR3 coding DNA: TGTGCCAGCGCCGAGAGCAGGGGGAGGCAGTCACCCCTCCACTTT. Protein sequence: CASAESRGRQSPLHF.

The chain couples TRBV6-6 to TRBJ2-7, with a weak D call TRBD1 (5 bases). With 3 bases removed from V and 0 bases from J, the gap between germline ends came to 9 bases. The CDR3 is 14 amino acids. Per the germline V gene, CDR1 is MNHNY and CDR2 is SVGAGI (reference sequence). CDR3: CASSYDSFSYEQYF. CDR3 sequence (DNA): TGTGCCAGCAGTTATGACAGCTTCTCCTACGAGCAGTACTTC.

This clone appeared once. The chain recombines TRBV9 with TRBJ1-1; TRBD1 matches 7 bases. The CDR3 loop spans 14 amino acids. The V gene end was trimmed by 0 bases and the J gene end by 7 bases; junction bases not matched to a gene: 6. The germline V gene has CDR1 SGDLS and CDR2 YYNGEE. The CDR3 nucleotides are TGTGCCAGCAGCGTAGCGGCACAGGGGATTGAAGCTTTCTTT. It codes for CASSVAAQGIEAFF.

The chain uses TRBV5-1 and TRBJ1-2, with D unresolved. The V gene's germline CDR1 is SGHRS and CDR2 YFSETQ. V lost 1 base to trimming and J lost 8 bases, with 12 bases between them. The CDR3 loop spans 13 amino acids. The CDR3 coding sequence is TGCGCCAGCAGCTTGAGGATGGGCGACGGCTACACCTTC. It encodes CASSLRMGDGYTF. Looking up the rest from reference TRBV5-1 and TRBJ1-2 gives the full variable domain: KAGVTQTPRYLIKTRGQQVTLSCSPISGHRSVSWYQQTPGQGLQFLFEYFSETQRNKGNFPGRFSGRQFSNSRSEMNVSTLELGDSALYLCASSLRMGDGYTFGSGTRLTVV.

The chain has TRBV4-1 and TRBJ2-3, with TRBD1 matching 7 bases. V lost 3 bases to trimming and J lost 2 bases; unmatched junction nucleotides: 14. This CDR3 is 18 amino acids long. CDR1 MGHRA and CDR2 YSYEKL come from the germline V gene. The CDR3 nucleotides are TGCGCCAGCAGCCAGGGGACCGTACAGGGGTCCCCCACAGATACGCAGTATTTT. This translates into CASSQGTVQGSPTDTQYF.

The CDR3 region is CASSARGGETQYF. CDR3 DNA: TGTGCCAGCAGCGCGAGGGGAGGAGAGACCCAGTACTTC. The chain carries TRBV9 and TRBJ2-5; a possible D gene is TRBD2 (6 bases). The germline CDR1 and CDR2 sequences are SGDLS and YYNGEE. Trimming pared 3 bases from V and 4 bases from J, leaving 10 bases between. CDR3 length: 13 amino acids. The whole variable domain, remainder taken from reference TRBV9 and TRBJ2-5, is DSGVTQTPKHLITATGQRVTLRCSPRSGDLSVYWYQQSLDQGLQFLIQYYNGEERAKGNILERFSAQQFPDLHSELNLSSLELGDSALYFCASSARGGETQYFGPGTRLLVL.

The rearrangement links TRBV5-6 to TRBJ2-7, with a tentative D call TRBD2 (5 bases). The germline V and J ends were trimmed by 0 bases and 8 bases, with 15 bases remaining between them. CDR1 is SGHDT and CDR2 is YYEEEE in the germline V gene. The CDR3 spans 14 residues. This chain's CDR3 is CASSLGAVPSKQYF. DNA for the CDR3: TGTGCCAGCAGCTTGGGAGCGGTCCCTTCCAAGCAGTACTTC.

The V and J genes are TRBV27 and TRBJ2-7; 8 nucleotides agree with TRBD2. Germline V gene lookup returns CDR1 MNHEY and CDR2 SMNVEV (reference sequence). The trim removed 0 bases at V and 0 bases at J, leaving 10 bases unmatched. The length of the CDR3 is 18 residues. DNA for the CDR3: TGTGCCAGCAGTTTATCACCCTGGAGCGGGGGAACCTCCTACGAGCAGTACTTC. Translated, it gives CASSLSPWSGGTSYEQYF.

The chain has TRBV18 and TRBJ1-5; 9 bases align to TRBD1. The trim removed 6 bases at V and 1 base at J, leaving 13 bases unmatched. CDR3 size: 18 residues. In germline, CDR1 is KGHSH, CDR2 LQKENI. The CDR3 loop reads CASSLGPWTGVSNQPQHF. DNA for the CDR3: TGTGCCAGCTCCCTAGGCCCTTGGACAGGGGTAAGCAATCAGCCCCAGCATTTT.

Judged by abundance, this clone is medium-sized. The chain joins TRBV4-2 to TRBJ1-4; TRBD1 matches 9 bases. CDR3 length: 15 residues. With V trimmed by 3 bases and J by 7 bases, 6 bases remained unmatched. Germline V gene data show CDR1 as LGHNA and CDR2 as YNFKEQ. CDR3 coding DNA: TGTGCCAGCAGCCAGGGACAGGGCGGAACTGAAAAACTGTTTTTT. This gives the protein CASSQGQGGTEKLFF.

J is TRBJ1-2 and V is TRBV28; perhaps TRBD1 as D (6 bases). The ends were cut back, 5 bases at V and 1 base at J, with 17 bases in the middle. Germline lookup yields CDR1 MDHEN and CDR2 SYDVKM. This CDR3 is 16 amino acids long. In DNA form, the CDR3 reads TGTGCCAGCAGTCCCGCCAGGGGTGGATTTAACTATGGCTACACCTTC. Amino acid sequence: CASSPARGGFNYGYTF.

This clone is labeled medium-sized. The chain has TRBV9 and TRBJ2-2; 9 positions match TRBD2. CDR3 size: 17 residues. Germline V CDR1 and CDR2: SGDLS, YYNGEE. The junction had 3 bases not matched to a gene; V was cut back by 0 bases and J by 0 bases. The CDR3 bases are TGTGCCAGCAGCGTAGCGCGGGGGGGATCGAACACCGGGGAGCTGTTTTTT. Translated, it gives CASSVARGGSNTGELFF.

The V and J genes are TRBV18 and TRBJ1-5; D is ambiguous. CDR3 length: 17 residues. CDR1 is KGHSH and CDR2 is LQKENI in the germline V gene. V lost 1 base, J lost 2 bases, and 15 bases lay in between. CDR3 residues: CASSPRELGEGNQPQHF. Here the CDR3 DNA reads TGTGCCAGCTCACCACGGGAACTCGGGGAGGGCAATCAGCCCCAGCATTTT.

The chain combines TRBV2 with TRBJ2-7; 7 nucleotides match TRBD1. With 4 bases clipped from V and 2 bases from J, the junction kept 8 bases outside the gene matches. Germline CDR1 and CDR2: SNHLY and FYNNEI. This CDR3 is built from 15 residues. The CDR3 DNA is TGTGCCAGCAGTGTGTGGCAGGGGGAGACCTACGAGCAGTACTTC. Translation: CASSVWQGETYEQYF.

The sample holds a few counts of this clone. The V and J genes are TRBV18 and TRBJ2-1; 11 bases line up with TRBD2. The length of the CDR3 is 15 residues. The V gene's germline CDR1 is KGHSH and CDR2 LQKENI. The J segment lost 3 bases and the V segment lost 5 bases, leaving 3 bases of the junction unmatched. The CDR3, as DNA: TGTGCCAGCTCAGTTGGACTAGCGGGCTACAATGAGCAGTTCTTC. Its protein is CASSVGLAGYNEQFF.

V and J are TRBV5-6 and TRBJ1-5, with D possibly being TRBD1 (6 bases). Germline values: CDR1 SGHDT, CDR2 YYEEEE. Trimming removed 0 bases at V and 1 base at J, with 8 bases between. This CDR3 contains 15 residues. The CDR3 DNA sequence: TGTGCCAGCAGCTTGGGGGGGCGAAGCAATCAGCCCCAGCATTTT. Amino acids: CASSLGGRSNQPQHF.

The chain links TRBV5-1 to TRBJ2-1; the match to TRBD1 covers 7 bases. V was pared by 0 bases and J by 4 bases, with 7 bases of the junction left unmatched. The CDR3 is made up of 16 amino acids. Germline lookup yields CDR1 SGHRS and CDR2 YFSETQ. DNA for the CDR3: TGCGCCAGCAGCTTGGGGACAGGTAGTAATTACAATGAGCAGTTCTTC. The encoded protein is CASSLGTGSNYNEQFF.

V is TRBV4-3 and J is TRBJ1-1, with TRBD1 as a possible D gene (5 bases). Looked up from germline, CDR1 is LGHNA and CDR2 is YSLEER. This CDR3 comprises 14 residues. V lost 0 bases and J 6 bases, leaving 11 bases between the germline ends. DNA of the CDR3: TGCGCCAGCAGCCAAGATAAATGGGGGGCTGAAGCTTTCTTT. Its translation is CASSQDKWGAEAFF.

CDR3 residues: CASSTRGFTEAFF. DNA for the CDR3: TGTGCCAGCAGTACCAGGGGGTTCACTGAAGCTTTCTTT. The V and J genes are TRBV27 and TRBJ1-1; TRBD1 aligns across 7 bases. The V gene end was trimmed by 5 bases and the J gene end by 4 bases; junction bases not matched to a gene: 4. Germline CDR1 reads MNHEY; CDR2 reads SMNVEV (reference sequence). The CDR3 totals 13 residues.

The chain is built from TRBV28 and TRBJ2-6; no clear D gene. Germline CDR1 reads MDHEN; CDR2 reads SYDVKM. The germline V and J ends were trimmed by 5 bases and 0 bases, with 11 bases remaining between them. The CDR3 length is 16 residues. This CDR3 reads CASSRVKSSGANVLTF. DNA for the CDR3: TGTGCCAGCAGTCGGGTTAAAAGCTCTGGGGCCAACGTCCTGACTTTC.

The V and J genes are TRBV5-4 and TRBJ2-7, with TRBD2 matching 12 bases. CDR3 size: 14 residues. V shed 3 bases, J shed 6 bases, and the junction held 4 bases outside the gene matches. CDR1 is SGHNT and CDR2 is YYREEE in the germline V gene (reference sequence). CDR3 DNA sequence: TGTGCCAGCAGCTCGGGACTAGCGGGTATCGAGCAGTACTTC. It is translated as CASSSGLAGIEQYF.

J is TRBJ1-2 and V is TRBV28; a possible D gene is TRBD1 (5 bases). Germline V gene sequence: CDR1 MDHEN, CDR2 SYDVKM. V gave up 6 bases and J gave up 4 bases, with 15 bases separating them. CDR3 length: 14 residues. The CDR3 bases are TGTGCCAGCAGCTTACACGCGGGGCCCTATGGCTACACCTTC. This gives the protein CASSLHAGPYGYTF.